This TCR beta chain came from a study of PD-1 blockade in mismatch repair-deficient tumors. A remark on this clone: Its antigen is still unknown. This may stem from a read error, because a much larger clone lies one nucleotide away.

Some clones are missing from TCRdb's copy, which holds only in-frame ones; the method was immunoSEQ multiplex PCR. Altogether about 51,000 clones are present, around 73% being singletons, with the ten largest covering 2.5% to 4%. Every patient had mismatch repair deficiency by PCR or immunohistochemistry. Notes on the study in general: Tumor-resident clones, often absent from pretreatment blood, expanded after pembrolizumab and then contracted.

This receptor was taken from an adult with mismatch repair-deficient cancer. This specimen was peripheral blood, taken 4 weeks after starting pembrolizumab.

The CDR3 sequence is CAISESGGSNQPQHF. Written as DNA, the CDR3 is TGTGCCATCAGTGAGTCAGGGGGAAGCAATCAGCCCCAGCATTTT. The V gene is TRBV10-3, the J gene TRBJ1-5; the D gene is possibly TRBD1 (6 bases). This CDR3 has 15 amino acids. CDR1 is ENHRY, CDR2 SYGVKD, per germline. The V end lost 0 bases, the J end lost 1 base, and 7 bases lay between the germline ends.